This TCR beta chain comes out of a study of blood T cell repertoires in COVID-19. Study background: Samples of COVID-19 (acute and convalescent) were obtained from the United States, Italy and Spain. T cells, B-cell-depleted T cells, or PBMCs provided the cDNA or gDNA that served as material.

Authors' methods: Amplification with reference gene primers provided the estimates of nucleated cell counts. Using immunoSEQ multiplex PCR, the repertoire was profiled, and TCRdb retains in-frame clones only, with some absent. That table gives V, J and clone size, and the DNA gave D and trimming. Seen here are roughly 250,000 clones, approximately 82% observed once, and the top ten hold under 5.5%. This CDR3 region has 17 residues. Germline V gene sequence: CDR1 MDHEN, CDR2 SYDVKM. Trimming removed 4 bases from V and 2 bases from J, with 20 bases in between. This sequence joins TRBV28 and TRBJ1-2; D is unresolved. The TCR sequence derives from a woman older than 75 with active or convalescent COVID-19. The material sequenced was peripheral blood. As DNA, the CDR3 is TGTGCCAGCAGTTACGGATCGGATCTTCGGAGCAACTATGGCTACACCTTC. Its protein product is CASSYGSDLRSNYGYTF.